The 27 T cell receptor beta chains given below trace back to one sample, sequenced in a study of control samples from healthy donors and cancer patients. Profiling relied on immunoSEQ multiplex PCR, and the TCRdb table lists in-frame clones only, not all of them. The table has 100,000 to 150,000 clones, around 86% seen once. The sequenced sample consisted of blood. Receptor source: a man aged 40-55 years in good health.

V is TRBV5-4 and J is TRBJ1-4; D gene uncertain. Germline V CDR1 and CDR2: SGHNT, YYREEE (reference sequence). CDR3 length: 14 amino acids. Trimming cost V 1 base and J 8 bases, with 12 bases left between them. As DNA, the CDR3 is TGTGCCAGCAGCTTGCCTGGGGATGGGGAAAAACTGTTTTTT. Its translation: CASSLPGDGEKLFF.

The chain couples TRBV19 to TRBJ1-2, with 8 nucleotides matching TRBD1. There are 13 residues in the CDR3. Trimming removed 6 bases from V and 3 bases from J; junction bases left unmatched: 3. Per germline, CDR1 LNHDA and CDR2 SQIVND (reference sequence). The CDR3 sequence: CASSQDRDYGYTF. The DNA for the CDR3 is TGTGCCAGTAGCCAGGACAGGGACTATGGCTACACCTTC.

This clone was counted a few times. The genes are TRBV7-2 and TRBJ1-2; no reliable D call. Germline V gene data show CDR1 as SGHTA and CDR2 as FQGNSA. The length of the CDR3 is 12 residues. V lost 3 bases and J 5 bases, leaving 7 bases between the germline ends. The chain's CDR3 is CASSLYSYGYTF. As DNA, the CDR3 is TGTGCCAGCAGCTTGTACTCTTATGGCTACACCTTC.

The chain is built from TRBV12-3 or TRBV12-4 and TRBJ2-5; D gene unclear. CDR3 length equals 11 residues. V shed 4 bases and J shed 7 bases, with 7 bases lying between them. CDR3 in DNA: TGTGCCAGCAGTTATCAGCGGACCCAGTACTTC. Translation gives CASSYQRTQYF.

The CDR3 DNA is TGTGCCAGCCAAGGTAGCTCCTACGAGCAGTACTTC. Translation gives CASQGSSYEQYF. The rearrangement joins TRBV12-3 or TRBV12-4 to TRBJ2-7; no firm D call. Trimming pared 8 bases from V and 0 bases from J, leaving 8 bases between. The CDR3 sequence is 12 residues long.

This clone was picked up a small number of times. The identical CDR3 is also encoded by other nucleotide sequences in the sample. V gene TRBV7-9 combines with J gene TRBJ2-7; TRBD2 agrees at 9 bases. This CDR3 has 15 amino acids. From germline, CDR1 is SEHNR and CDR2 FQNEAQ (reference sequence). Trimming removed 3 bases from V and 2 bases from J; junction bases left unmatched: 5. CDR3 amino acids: CASSLGGGATYEQYF. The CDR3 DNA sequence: TGTGCCAGCAGCTTGGGCGGGGGGGCGACCTACGAGCAGTACTTC.

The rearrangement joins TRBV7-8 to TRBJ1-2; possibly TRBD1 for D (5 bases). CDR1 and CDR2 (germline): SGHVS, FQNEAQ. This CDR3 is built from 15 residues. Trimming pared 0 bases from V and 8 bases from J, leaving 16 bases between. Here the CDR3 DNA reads TGTGCCAGCAGCTTAGCGGGGGGAGGGTTAGCAGGCTACACCTTC. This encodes CASSLAGGGLAGYTF.

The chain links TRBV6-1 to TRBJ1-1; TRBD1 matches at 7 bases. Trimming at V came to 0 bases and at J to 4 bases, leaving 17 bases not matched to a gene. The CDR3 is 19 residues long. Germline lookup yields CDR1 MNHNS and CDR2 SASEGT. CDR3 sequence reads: CASSEAPTLRGRWGTEAFF. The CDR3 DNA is TGTGCCAGCAGTGAAGCCCCAACCTTGAGGGGGCGTTGGGGCACTGAAGCTTTCTTT.

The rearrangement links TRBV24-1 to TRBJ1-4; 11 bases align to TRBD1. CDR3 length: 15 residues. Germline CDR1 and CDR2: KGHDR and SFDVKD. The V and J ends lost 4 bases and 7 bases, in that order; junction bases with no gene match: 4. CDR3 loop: CATSEAGTGGEKLFF. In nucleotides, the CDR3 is TGTGCCACCAGTGAAGCCGGGACAGGGGGTGAAAAACTGTTTTTT.

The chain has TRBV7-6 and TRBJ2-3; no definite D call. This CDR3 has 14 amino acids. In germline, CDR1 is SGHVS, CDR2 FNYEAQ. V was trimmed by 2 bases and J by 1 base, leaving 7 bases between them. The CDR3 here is CASSLRSGTDTQYF. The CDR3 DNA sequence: TGTGCCAGCAGCTTACGGTCGGGCACAGATACGCAGTATTTT.

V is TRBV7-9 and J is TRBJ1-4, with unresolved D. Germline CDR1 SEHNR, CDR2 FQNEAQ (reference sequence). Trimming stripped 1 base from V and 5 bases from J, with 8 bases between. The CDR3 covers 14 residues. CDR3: CASSLGSMNEKLFF. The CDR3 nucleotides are TGTGCCAGCAGCTTAGGTTCGATGAATGAAAAACTGTTTTTT.

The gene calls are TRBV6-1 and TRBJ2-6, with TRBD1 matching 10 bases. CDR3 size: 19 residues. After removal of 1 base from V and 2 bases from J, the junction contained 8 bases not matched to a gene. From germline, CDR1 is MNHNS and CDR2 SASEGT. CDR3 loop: CASSEEPDRGAAGANVLTF. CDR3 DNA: TGTGCCAGCAGTGAAGAGCCGGACAGGGGGGCTGCTGGGGCCAACGTCCTGACTTTC.

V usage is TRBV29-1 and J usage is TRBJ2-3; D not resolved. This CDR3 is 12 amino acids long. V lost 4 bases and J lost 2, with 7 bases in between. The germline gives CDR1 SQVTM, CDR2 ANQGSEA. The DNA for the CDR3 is TGCAGCGTTGCAAGCTCCACAGATACGCAGTATTTT. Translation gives CSVASSTDTQYF.

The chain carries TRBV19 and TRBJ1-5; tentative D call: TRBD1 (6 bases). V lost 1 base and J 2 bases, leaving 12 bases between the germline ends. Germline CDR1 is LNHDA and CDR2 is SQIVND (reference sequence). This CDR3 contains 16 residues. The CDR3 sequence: CASSIGGQNRNQPQHF. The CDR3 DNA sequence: TGTGCCAGTAGTATAGGGGGGCAGAACCGCAATCAGCCCCAGCATTTT.

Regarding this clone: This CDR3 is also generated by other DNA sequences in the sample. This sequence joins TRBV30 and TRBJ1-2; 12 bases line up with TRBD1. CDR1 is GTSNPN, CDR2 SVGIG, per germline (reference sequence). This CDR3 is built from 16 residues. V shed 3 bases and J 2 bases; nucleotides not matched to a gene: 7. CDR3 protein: CAWRGGQGAANYGYTF. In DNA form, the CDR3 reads TGTGCCTGGAGGGGGGGACAGGGGGCGGCAAACTATGGCTACACCTTC.

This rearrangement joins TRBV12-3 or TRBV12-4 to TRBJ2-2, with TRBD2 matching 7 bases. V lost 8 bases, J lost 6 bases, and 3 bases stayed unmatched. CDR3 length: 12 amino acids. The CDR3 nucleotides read TGTGCCAGCGGGGAGGGATCCGGGGAGCTGTTTTTT. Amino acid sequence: CASGEGSGELFF.

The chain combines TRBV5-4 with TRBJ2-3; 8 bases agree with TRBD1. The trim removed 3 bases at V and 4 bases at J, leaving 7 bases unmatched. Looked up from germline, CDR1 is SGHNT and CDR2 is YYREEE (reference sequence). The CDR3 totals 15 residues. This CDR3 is CASSWDTGGADTQYF. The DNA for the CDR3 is TGTGCCAGCAGCTGGGATACAGGGGGAGCAGATACGCAGTATTTT.

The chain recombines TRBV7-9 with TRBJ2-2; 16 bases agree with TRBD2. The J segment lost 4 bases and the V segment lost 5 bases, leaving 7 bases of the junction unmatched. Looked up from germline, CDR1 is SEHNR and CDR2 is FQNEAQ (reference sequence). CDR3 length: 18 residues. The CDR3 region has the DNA TGTGCCAGCAGCCTACCGGGACTAGCGGGGGGGCGCACCGGGGAGCTGTTTTTT. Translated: CASSLPGLAGGRTGELFF.

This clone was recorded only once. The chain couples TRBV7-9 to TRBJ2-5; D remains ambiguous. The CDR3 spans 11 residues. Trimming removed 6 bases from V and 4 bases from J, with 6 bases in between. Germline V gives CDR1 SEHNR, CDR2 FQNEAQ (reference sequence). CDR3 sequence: CASSPIETQYF. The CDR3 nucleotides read TGTGCCAGCAGTCCAATAGAGACCCAGTACTTC.

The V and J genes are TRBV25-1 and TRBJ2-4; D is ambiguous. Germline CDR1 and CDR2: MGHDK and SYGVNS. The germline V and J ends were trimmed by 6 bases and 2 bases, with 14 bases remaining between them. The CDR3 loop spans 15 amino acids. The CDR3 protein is CASSESSGPKNIQYF. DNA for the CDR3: TGTGCCAGCAGCGAAAGTAGTGGTCCCAAAAACATTCAGTACTTC.

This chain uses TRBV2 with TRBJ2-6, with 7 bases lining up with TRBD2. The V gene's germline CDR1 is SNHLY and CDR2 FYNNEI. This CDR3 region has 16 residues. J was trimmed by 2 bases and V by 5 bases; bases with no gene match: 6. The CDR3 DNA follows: TGTGCCAGCAGTCAAGGCGGGGGACCTGGGGCCAACGTCCTGACTTTC. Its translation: CASSQGGGPGANVLTF. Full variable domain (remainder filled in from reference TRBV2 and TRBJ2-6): EPEVTQTPSHQVTQMGQEVILRCVPISNHLYFYWYRQILGQKVEFLVSFYNNEISEKSEIFDDQFSVERPDGSNFTLKIRSTKLEDSAMYFCASSQGGGPGANVLTFGAGSRLTVL.

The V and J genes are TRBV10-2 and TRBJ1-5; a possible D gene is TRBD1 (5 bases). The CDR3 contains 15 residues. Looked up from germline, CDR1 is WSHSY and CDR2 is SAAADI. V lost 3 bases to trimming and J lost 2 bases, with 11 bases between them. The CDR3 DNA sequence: TGCGCCAGCAGTGATTGGGGCAGGGGCAATCAGCCCCAGCATTTT. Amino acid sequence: CASSDWGRGNQPQHF.

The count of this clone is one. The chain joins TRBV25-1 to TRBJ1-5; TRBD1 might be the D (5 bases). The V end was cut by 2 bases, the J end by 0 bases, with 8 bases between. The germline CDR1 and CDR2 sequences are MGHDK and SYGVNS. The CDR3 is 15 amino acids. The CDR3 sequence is CASSEGGYSNQPQHF. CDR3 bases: TGTGCCAGCAGTGAAGGGGGTTATAGCAATCAGCCCCAGCATTTT.

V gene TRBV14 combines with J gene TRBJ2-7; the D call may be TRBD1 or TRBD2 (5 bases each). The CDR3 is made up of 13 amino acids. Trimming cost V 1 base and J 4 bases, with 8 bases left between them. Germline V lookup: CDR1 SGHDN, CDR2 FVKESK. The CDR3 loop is CASSQGGIYEQYF. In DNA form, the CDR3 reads TGTGCCAGCAGCCAAGGGGGGATTTACGAGCAGTACTTC.

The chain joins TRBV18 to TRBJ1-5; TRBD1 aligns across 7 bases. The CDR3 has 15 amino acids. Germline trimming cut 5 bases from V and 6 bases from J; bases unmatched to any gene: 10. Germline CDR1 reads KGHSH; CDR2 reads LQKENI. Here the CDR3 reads CASSSAGGGAQPQHF. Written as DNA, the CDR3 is TGTGCCAGCTCATCAGCAGGGGGGGGAGCTCAGCCCCAGCATTTT.

CDR3: CASSQAPFSNQPQHF. The CDR3 nucleotides are TGCGCCAGCAGCCAAGCACCTTTTAGCAATCAGCCCCAGCATTTT. V gene TRBV4-1 combines with J gene TRBJ1-5; D gene unclear. CDR1 and CDR2 (germline): MGHRA, YSYEKL. The V end was cut by 1 base, the J end by 0 bases, with 7 bases between. The CDR3 consists of 15 residues.

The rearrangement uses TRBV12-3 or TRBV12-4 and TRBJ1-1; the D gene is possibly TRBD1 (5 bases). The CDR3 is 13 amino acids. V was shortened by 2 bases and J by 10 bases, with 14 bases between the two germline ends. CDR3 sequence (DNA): TGTGCCAGCAGTTTAAAGGCAGGGCTGGCAGCTTTCTTT. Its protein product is CASSLKAGLAAFF.